This is a list of T cell receptor beta chains from one sample in a study of control samples from healthy donors and cancer patients. Libraries were prepared by immunoSEQ multiplex PCR; TCRdb keeps only in-frame clonotypes and omits some of them. The table includes some 67,000 clones, about 90% detected once. The sample consisted of PBMCs. Receptors originate from a woman in her 50s with head and neck cancer. CDR3s include the opening cysteine and the closing phenylalanine or tryptophan. Each record gives: J gene, V gene, CDR3 protein.

TRBJ2-3 TRBV10-2 CASSPWGTDTQYF
TRBJ1-1 TRBV7-9 CASSLVGGAGLSTEAFF
TRBJ1-2 TRBV28 CASTLSRWGADGYTF
TRBJ1-2 TRBV5-8 CASSRQGVYGYTF
TRBJ1-5 TRBV2 CASSESTPFNQPQHF
TRBJ2-7 TRBV28 CASSLLGYEQYF
TRBJ1-5 TRBV30 CAWSVSSMGNQPQHF
TRBJ2-7 TRBV29-1 CSVTEGGRYEQYF
TRBJ1-4 TRBV3-1/TRBV3-2 CASSRQTDEKLFF
TRBJ1-3 TRBV10-3 CAISESGGAGNTIYF
TRBJ2-3 TRBV24-1 CAIAGVVGYADTQYF
TRBJ1-5 TRBV15 CATRGTGGFSNQPQHF
TRBJ2-1 TRBV28 CASRPQTSGGADEQFF
TRBJ1-5 TRBV7-9 CASSLGTGGGQPQHF
TRBJ2-7 TRBV28 CASSVFRDSYEQYF
TRBJ1-1 TRBV7-2 CASSLMGRAKGKNEAFF
TRBJ2-3 TRBV11-3 CASSLDFPTDTQYF
TRBJ2-5 TRBV7-2 CASSLEGTGVVTQYF
TRBJ2-5 TRBV7-9 CASSPGLAGAYQETQYF
TRBJ2-1 TRBV7-2 CASSLIPRTSSEQFF
TRBJ2-2 TRBV2 CASPKGAQDTGELFF
TRBJ2-2 TRBV5-1 CASSLKGQNTGELFF
TRBJ2-7 TRBV2 CASSGEGARDEQYF
TRBJ2-6 TRBV28 CASRGAGGNSGANVLTF
TRBJ1-3 TRBV4-2 CASSQFRAGTSGNTIYF
TRBJ2-3 TRBV6-2/TRBV6-3 CASSLAGGSRDTQYF
TRBJ2-3 TRBV9 CASSPQGARADTQYF
TRBJ2-7 TRBV7-9 CASSPPPGRGREQYF
TRBJ2-1 TRBV3-1/TRBV3-2 CASRQLGGFNEQFF
TRBJ1-1 TRBV21-1 CASSTGLLDTRYEAFF
TRBJ2-5 TRBV11-2 CASSTGETQYF
TRBJ2-1 TRBV7-9 CASSLSGGEQFF
TRBJ1-1 TRBV24-1 CAPLGGSTEAFF
TRBJ1-4 TRBV20-1 CSASRGLINEKLFF
TRBJ1-2 TRBV5-5 CASSLGRNYGYTF
TRBJ1-1 TRBV15 CATSRDRTSEAFF
TRBJ2-7 TRBV5-8 CASSSGSQWSSYEQYF
TRBJ1-2 TRBV28 CASIRGWNYGYTF
TRBJ1-6 TRBV6-6 CASRSYNSPLHF
TRBJ2-1 TRBV29-1 CSVGTNRGNEQFF
TRBJ2-1 TRBV7-6 CASSSRQNNEQFF
TRBJ2-2 TRBV14 CASSQVEPGELFF
TRBJ1-5 TRBV28 CASSEGGSNQPQHF
TRBJ2-3 TRBV5-5 CASSSGGAGTDTQYF
TRBJ2-7 TRBV6-5 CASSQPGQNYEQYF
TRBJ1-1 TRBV10-3 CAIRPGQGSEAFF
TRBJ2-5 TRBV11-2 CASSQSYRGARETQYF
TRBJ2-5 TRBV20-1 CSASRLAGAETQYF
TRBJ1-2 TRBV12-1 CASSGQGRGYTF
TRBJ1-1 TRBV6-1 CASSEWSGGGEAFF
TRBJ2-5 TRBV30 CACTGTSKTQYF
TRBJ1-5 TRBV5-1 CASSLEGGQNQPQHF
TRBJ2-3 TRBV7-8 CASSMGRGLDTQYF
TRBJ1-3 TRBV5-4 CASSLDRGPGNTIYF